Included here is one T cell receptor (beta chain) sequence, with context. What this receptor recognizes is not known. Per-base qualities were not stored, and no clone one base away is much larger. The germline V gene (reference sequence) gives CDR1 as MNHEY and CDR2 as SMNVEV. Counted from cysteine to phenylalanine, this CDR3 has 15 amino acids. Just the 45-base CDR3 DNA is kept, in frame starting at base 1. V sheds 0 bases and J sheds 1 base, leaving 6 bases between their ends. Patients with a history of autoimmune disease or receiving systemic immunosuppression were excluded from the trial. In every dose cohort, peripheral blood was drawn for TCR sequencing at baseline, cycle 4 day 1, and cycle 7 day 1. The samples were taken from a phase I, first-in-human, multicenter, open-label dose-escalation trial of ivuxolimab. Adults with locally advanced or metastatic head and neck squamous cell, hepatocellular, melanoma or renal cell carcinoma were enrolled in the trial. Before TCR sequencing, CD4+ T cells and CD8+ T cells from peripheral blood were sorted into separate populations.

The source of the sample is a study of OX40 agonist ivuxolimab in advanced cancers. Regarding the complete study: The costimulatory receptor OX40 (CD134) was targeted by ivuxolimab, a fully human IgG2 agonistic monoclonal antibody. Intravenous ivuxolimab was administered to patients every 2 weeks at six dose levels: 0.01, 0.1, 0.3, 1.5, 3 and 10 mg/kg. Among the approximately 54 dose-escalation patients, approximately 20 had hepatocellular carcinoma, about 15 melanoma, 9 renal cell carcinoma and 9 head and neck cancer. A male proportion of roughly 85% and a mean age of 60 years, ranging from about 23 to 90, were recorded for the dose-escalation cohort. Prior anti-PD-1, anti-PD-L1 or anti-CTLA-4 therapy was permitted, and checkpoint inhibitors had been received by about two fifths of dose-escalation patients. Partial responses occurred in three dose-escalation patients, of whom one had hepatocellular carcinoma and two had cutaneous melanoma. The point of sequencing TCRbeta in the periphery was to test whether ivuxolimab changed TCR sequence diversity and drove clonal T-cell expansion. The monotherapy dose-escalation portion (N of about 49 patients) of the phase I ivuxolimab trial is reported in the paper. The paper as a whole reports these results and caveats: Low levels of normalized T-cell clonal expansion were also seen in some patients who did not respond. After ivuxolimab, CD8+ T cells had more expanded clones than CD4+ T cells on average. At doses of 0.1 to 3.0 mg/kg, clonal expansion of both CD4+ and CD8+ T cells in blood was seen between baseline and week 6. The antigen specificity of the clonally expanded peripheral T cells was not determined. In the 0.1-3.0 mg/kg groups, partial responders had among the lowest normalized peripheral clonal expansion, particularly in CD8+ T cells.

To sequence the TCRbeta CDR3 region, genomic DNA was isolated from the sorted cells. The immunoSEQ Assay was used to sequence the TCRbeta CDR3 regions. TCRdb stores this immuneACCESS table with in-frame sequences only. Part of the clones is absent; in the studies checked, under half of the shortfall reflects unresolved V genes, and no reason is known for the rest. The sample table contains over 7,500 clones; only one count was recorded for 55% to 75% of them. The ten largest clonotypes hold 27% of the sample. The source was CD4+ or CD8+ T cells sorted from blood, collected in a trial of the OX40 agonist ivuxolimab. The rearrangement joined TRBV27 to TRBJ2-2, with an unclear D gene assignment. The receptor was isolated from an adult with an advanced solid tumor such as melanoma, head and neck, liver or kidney cancer. The CDR3 in this case is CASSLSPGNTGELFF. The DNA sequence is given as TGTGCCAGCAGTTTATCCCCTGGGAACACCGGGGAGCTGTTTTTT.